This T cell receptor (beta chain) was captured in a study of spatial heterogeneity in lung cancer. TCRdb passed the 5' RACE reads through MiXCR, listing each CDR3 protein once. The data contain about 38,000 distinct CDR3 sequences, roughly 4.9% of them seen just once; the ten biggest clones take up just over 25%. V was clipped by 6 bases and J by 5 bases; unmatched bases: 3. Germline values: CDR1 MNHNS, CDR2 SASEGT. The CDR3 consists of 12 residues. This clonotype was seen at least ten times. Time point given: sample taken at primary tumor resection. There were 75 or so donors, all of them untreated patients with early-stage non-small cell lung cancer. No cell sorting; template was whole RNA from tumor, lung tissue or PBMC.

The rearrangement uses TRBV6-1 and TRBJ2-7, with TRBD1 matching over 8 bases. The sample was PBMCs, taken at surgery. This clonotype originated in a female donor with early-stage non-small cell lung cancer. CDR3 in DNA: TGTGCCAGCAGCGCGACAGGGGACGAGCAGTACTTC. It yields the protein CASSATGDEQYF.